This entry describes one T cell receptor beta chain. Its specificity is not known. This sample was included in a study of cytomegalovirus exposure and HLA in healthy donors. A multiplex PCR was run with 60 Vbeta primers and 13 Jbeta primers. In the authors' methods: It was a later analysis that counted tens of millions of unique TCR beta chains, of which some 9.9 million were shared. TCRdb keeps only in-frame clones here, not all; method: immunoSEQ multiplex PCR. V and J calls and clone size are given by that table; D and trimming were obtained from the DNA. The sample has around 190,000 clones; 65% to 85% are singletons. General observations from the study: Reportedly, cytomegalovirus status was diagnosed with high sensitivity and specificity. Across donors, presence/absence analyses took sequencing depth to be roughly uniform. Some TCR beta chains (about 170 of them) were listed as cytomegalovirus-associated.

Sequencing was carried out using PBMCs. This clonotype originated in a woman between 18 and 29 years old in good health and CMV-seronegative.

The CDR3 spells CASSIRETVFNEKLFF. The CDR3 nucleotides read TGTGCCAGTAGTATCAGAGAGACAGTATTTAATGAAAAACTGTTTTTT. The chain employs TRBV19 and TRBJ1-4, with D tentatively TRBD1 (5 bases). V was shortened by 3 bases and J by 4 bases, with 15 bases between the two germline ends. From germline, CDR1 is LNHDA and CDR2 SQIVND (reference sequence). The CDR3 runs to 16 residues.